This TCR beta chain was sequenced for a study of post-analysis software for immune sequencing data. Findings and caveats of the study: Patients had higher frequencies than controls of roughly five TRBV segments, including TRBV5-6, TRBV5-1 and TRBV20-1.

cDNA libraries for TCR beta contained unique molecular identifiers. MiXCR was run by TCRdb on the PCR reads, yielding one entry per CDR3 protein. The sample has hundreds of thousands of distinct CDR3 sequences; 44% are singletons. Germline V gene lookup returns CDR1 WSHSY and CDR2 SAAADI. The ends were cut back, 4 bases at V and 4 bases at J, with 16 bases in the middle. The CDR3 has 15 residues. A note on this clonotype: Its antigen is as yet unknown.

Material: blood. The chain uses TRBV10-2 and TRBJ2-5; possibly TRBD2 for D (5 bases). The origin of this receptor is a girl aged 10-17 years with multiple sclerosis. CDR3 region: CASSGPLPEGETQYF. In nucleotides, the CDR3 is TGCGCCAGCAGTGGACCCCTTCCCGAGGGAGAGACCCAGTACTTC.